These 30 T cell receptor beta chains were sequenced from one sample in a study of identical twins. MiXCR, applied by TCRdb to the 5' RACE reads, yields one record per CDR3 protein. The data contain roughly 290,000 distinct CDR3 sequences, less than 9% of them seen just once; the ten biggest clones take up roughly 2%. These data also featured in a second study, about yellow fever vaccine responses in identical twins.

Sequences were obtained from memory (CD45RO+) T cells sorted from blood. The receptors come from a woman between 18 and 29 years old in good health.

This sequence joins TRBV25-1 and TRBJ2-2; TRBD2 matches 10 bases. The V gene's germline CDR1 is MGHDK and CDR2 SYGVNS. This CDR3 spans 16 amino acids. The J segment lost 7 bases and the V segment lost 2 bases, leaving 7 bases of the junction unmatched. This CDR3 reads CASSERTSGGGGELFF. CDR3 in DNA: TGTGCCAGCAGTGAACGGACTAGCGGAGGGGGCGGGGAGCTGTTTTTT.

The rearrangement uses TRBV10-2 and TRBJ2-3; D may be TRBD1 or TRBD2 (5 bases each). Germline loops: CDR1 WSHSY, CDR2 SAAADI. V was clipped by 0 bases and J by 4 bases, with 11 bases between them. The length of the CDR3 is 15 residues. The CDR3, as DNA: TGCGCCAGCAGTGAGTCTGGGGGATTAGCAGATACGCAGTATTTT. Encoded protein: CASSESGGLADTQYF.

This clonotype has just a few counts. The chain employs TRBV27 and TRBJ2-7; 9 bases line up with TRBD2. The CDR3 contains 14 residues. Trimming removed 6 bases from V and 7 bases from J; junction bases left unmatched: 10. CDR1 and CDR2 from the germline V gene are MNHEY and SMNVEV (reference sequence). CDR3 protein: CASRELAGRGEQYF. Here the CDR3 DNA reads TGTGCCAGCAGAGAACTAGCGGGCCGGGGAGAGCAGTACTTC.

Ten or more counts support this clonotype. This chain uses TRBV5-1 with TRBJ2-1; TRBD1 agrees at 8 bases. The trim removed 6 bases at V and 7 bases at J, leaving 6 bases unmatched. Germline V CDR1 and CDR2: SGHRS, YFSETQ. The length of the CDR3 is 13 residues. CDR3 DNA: TGCGCCAGCACGGGGCAGGGGGCTAATGAGCAGTTCTTC. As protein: CASTGQGANEQFF.

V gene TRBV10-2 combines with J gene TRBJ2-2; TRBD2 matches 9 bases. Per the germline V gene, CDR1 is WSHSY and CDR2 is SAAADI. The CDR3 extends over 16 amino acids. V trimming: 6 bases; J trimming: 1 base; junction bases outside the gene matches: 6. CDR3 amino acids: CASRGFSGRNTGELFF. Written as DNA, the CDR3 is TGCGCCAGCAGGGGGTTTAGCGGGAGGAACACCGGGGAGCTGTTTTTT.

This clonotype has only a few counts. The DNA of the CDR3 is TGTGCCAGCAGTCGGGACAGGGGGACGTACAATGAGCAGTTCTTC. It yields the protein CASSRDRGTYNEQFF. The chain has TRBV2 and TRBJ2-1, with TRBD1 identical over 11 bases. In germline, CDR1 is SNHLY, CDR2 FYNNEI. The CDR3 extends over 15 amino acids. J was trimmed by 4 bases and V by 5 bases; bases with no gene match: 4. Variable domain in full (rest from reference TRBV2 and TRBJ2-1): EPEVTQTPSHQVTQMGQEVILRCVPISNHLYFYWYRQILGQKVEFLVSFYNNEISEKSEIFDDQFSVERPDGSNFTLKIRSTKLEDSAMYFCASSRDRGTYNEQFFGPGTRLTVL.

The CDR3 coding sequence is TGTGCCAGCACTCGAGGGGACACTGAAGCTTTCTTT. It specifies CASTRGDTEAFF. The chain combines TRBV6-1 with TRBJ1-1, with D perhaps matching TRBD1 (5 bases). V lost 7 bases and J lost 3, with 9 bases in between. There are 12 residues in the CDR3. Germline lookup yields CDR1 MNHNS and CDR2 SASEGT.

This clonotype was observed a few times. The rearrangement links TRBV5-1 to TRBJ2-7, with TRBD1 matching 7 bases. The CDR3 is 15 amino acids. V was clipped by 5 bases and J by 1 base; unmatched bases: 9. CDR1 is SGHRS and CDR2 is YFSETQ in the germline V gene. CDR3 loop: CASSFGPTGSYEQYV. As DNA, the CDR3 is TGCGCCAGCAGTTTCGGCCCGACAGGGTCCTACGAGCAGTACGTC.

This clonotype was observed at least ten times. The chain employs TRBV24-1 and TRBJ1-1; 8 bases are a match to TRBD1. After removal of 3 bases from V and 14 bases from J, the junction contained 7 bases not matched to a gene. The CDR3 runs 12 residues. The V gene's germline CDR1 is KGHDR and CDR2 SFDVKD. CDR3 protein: CATSDTGTGLFF. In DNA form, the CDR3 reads TGTGCCACCAGTGATACCGGGACAGGACTCTTCTTT.

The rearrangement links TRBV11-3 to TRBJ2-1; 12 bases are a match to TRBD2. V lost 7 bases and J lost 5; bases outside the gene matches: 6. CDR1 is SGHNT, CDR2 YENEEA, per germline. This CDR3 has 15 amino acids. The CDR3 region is CASTLLAGGNNEQFF. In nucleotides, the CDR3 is TGTGCCAGCACCCTCCTAGCGGGAGGGAACAATGAGCAGTTCTTC.

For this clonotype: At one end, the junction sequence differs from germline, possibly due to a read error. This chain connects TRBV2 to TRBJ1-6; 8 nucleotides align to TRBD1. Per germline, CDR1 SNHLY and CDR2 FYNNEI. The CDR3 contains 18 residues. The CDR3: CASSEDPTRTGRNSPPHF. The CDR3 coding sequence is TGTGCCAGCAGTGAAGATCCTACTAGGACAGGGAGAAATTCACCCCCCCACTTT.

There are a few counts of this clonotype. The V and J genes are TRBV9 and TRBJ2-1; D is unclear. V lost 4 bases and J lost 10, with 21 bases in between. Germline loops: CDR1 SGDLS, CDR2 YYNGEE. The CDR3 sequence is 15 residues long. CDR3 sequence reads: CASSPNSVLYGEQFF. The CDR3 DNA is TGTGCCAGCAGCCCAAATTCAGTTCTCTACGGGGAGCAGTTCTTC.

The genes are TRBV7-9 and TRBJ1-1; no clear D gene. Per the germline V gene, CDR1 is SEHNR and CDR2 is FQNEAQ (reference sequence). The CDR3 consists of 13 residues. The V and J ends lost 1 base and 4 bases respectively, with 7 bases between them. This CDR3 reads CASSLEWSTEAFF. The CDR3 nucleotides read TGTGCCAGCAGCTTAGAGTGGTCCACTGAAGCTTTCTTT.

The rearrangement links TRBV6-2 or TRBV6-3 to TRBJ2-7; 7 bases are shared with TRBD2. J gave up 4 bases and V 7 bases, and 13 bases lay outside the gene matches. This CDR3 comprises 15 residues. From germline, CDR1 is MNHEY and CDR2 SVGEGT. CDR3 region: CASIHLGGGPYEQYF. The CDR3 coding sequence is TGTGCCAGCATTCACCTGGGGGGAGGGCCATACGAGCAGTACTTC.

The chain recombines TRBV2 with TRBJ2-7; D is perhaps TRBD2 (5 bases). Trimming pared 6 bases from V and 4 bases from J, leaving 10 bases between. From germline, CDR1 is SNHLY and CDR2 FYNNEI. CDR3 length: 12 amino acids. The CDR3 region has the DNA TGTGCCAGCAGGAGGGAACTTTACGAGCAGTACGTC. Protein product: CASRRELYEQYV.

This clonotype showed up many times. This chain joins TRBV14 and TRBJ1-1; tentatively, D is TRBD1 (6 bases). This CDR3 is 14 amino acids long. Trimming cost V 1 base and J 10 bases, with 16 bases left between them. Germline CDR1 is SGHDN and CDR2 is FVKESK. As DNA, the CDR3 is TGTGCCAGCAGCCAAGCGGGGGGCTCGGCTGGAGCTTTCTTT. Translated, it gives CASSQAGGSAGAFF.

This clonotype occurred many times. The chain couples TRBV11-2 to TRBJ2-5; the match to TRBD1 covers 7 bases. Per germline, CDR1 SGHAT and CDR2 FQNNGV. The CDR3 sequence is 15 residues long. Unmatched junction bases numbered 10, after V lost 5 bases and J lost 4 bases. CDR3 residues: CASSTWGQRIETQYF. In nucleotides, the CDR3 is TGTGCCAGCAGCACTTGGGGACAGAGGATAGAGACCCAGTACTTC.

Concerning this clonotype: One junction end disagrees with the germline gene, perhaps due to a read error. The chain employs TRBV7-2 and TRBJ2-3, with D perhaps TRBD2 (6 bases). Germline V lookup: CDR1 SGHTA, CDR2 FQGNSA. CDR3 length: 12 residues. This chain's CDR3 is CASSLATGTRHF. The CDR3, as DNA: TGTGCCAGCAGCTTAGCGACCGGGACTCGTCATTTT.

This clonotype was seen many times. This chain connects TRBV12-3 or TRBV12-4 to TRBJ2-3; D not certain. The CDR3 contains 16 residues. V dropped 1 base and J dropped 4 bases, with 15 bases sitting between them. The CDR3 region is CASSLGSSTGADTQYF. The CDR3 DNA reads TGTGCCAGCAGTTTAGGGTCCAGCACTGGCGCAGATACGCAGTATTTT.

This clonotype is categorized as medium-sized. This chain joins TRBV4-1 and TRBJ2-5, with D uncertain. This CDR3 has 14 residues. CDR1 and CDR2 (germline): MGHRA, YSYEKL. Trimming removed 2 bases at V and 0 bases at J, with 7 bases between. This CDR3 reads CASSQPPYQETQYF. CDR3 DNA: TGCGCCAGCAGCCAACCGCCGTACCAAGAGACCCAGTACTTC.

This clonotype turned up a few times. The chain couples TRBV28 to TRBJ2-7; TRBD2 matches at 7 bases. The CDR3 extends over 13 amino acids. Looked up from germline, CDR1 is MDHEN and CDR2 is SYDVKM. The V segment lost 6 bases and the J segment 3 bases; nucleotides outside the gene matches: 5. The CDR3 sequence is CASSPGGIYEQYF. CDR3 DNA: TGTGCCAGCAGCCCGGGGGGTATCTACGAGCAGTACTTC.

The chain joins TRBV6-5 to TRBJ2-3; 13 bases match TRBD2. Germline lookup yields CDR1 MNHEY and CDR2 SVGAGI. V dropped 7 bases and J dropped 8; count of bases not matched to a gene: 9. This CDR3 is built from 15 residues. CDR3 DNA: TGTGCCAGCATTAGGACTAGCGGGAGTTTCGGTACGCAGTATTTT. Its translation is CASIRTSGSFGTQYF.

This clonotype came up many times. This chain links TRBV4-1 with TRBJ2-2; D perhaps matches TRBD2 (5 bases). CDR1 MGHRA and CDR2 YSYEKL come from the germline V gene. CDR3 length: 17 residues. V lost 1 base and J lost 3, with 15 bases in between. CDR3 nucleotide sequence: TGCGCCAGCAGCCAAGTATTCTACGGGGTGGACACCGGGGAGCTGTTTTTT. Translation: CASSQVFYGVDTGELFF.

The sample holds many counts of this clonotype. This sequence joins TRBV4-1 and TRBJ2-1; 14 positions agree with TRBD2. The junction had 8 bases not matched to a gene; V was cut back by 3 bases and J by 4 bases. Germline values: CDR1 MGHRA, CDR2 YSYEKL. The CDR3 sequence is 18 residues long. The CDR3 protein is CASSQGRLAGGIYNEQFF. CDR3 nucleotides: TGCGCCAGCAGCCAGGGCCGACTAGCGGGGGGGATATACAATGAGCAGTTCTTC.

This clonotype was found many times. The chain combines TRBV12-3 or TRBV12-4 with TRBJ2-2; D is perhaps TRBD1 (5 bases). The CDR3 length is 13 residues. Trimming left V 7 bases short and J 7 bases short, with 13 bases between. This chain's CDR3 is CASKGLSFGELFF. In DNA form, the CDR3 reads TGTGCCAGCAAGGGGCTCAGCTTCGGGGAGCTGTTTTTT.

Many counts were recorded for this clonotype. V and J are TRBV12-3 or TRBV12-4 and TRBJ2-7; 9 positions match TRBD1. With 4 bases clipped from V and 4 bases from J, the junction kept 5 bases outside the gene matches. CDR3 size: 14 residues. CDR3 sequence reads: CASSSQGAPYEQYV. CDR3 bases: TGTGCCAGCAGTTCACAGGGGGCACCTTACGAGCAGTACGTC.

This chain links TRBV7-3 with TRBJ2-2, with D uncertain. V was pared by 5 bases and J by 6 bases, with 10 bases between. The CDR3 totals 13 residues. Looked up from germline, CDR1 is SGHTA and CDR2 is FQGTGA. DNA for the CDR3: TGTGCCAGCAGCCCCGTGGGTGCCGGGGAGCTGTTTTTT. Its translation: CASSPVGAGELFF.

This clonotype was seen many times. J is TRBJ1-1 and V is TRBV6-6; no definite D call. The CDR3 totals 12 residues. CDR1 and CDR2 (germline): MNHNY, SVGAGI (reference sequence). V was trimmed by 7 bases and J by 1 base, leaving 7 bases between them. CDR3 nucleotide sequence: TGTGCCAGCAATAGGTGGAACACTGAAGCTTTCTTT. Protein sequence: CASNRWNTEAFF.

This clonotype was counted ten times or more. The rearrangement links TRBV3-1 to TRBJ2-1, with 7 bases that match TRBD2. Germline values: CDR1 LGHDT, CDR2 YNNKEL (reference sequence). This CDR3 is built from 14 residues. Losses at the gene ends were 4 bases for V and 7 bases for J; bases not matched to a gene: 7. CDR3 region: CASSRHSGRNEQFF. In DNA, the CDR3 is TGTGCCAGCAGCCGACATAGCGGGCGAAATGAGCAGTTCTTC.

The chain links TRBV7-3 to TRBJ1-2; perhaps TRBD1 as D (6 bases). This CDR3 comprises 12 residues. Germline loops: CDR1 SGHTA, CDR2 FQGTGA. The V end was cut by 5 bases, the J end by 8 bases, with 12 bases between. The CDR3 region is CASSAQGLGYTF. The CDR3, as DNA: TGTGCCAGCAGCGCACAGGGACTCGGCTACACCTTC.